Listed below are T cell receptor beta chains from one sample, sequenced in a study of blood T cells in healthy people across ages. MiXCR, run by TCRdb on the 5' RACE reads, gives a single entry per CDR3 protein. Altogether some 1.4 million distinct CDR3 sequences are present, around 42% being singletons, with the ten largest covering under 8%. The material sequenced was blood. The receptors stem from a young woman in good health. Both conserved end residues are part of each CDR3. D genes are given only for firm matches. Not all rows give a size; the values are once, few, many and, for expanded clones, a class.

V gene: TRBV10-3; clone size: few; D gene: -; J gene: TRBJ2-5; CDR3 DNA: TGTGCCATCAGGGCGGTCGGCGAACGGGAGACCCAGTACTTC; CDR3 protein: CAIRAVGERETQYF
V gene: TRBV3-1; clone size: -; D gene: -; J gene: TRBJ1-5; CDR3 DNA: TGTGCCAGCAGCCCGGAGATCAATCAGCCCCAGCATTTT; CDR3 protein: CASSPEINQPQHF
V gene: TRBV6-6; clone size: -; D gene: -; J gene: TRBJ2-5; CDR3 DNA: TGTGCCAGCAGTTACGGGATTAGGGAGACCCAGTACTTC; CDR3 protein: CASSYGIRETQYF
V gene: TRBV4-1; clone size: few; D gene: -; J gene: TRBJ1-4; CDR3 DNA: TGCGCCAGCAGCCAAGATGGGGAAAAACTGTTTTTT; CDR3 protein: CASSQDGEKLFF
V gene: TRBV20-1; clone size: -; D gene: -; J gene: TRBJ1-5; CDR3 DNA: TGCAGTGCTAGGGTAGGGAGCAATCAGCCCCAGCATTTT; CDR3 protein: CSARVGSNQPQHF
V gene: TRBV12-3/TRBV12-4; clone size: -; D gene: -; J gene: TRBJ2-7; CDR3 DNA: TGTGCCAGCAGCCCTCCGAAGGGGGGGCTCTACGAGCAGTACTTC; CDR3 protein: CASSPPKGGLYEQYF
V gene: TRBV20-1; clone size: -; D gene: -; J gene: TRBJ2-1; CDR3 DNA: TGCAGTGCTAGTGCCCCGGACACTCCACTCTACAATGAGCAGTTCTTC; CDR3 protein: CSASAPDTPLYNEQFF
V gene: TRBV20-1; clone size: -; D gene: -; J gene: TRBJ2-1; CDR3 DNA: TGCAGTGCTAGAGAGGGGGCAGGGATCTACAATGAGCAGTTCTTC; CDR3 protein: CSAREGAGIYNEQFF
V gene: TRBV29-1; clone size: -; D gene: TRBD2; J gene: TRBJ2-1; CDR3 DNA: TGCAGCGTTGAGGGGGGGGTTGGAGTCAATGAGCAGTTCTTC; CDR3 protein: CSVEGGVGVNEQFF
V gene: TRBV25-1; clone size: -; D gene: -; J gene: TRBJ2-3; CDR3 DNA: TGTGCCAGCAGTGAATATTTTCCCCCAGCAGTGAACACAGATACGCAGTATTTT; CDR3 protein: CASSEYFPPAVNTDTQYF
V gene: TRBV4-1; clone size: -; D gene: -; J gene: TRBJ2-1; CDR3 DNA: TGCGCCAGCAGCCAAGTGATTGTAGGTGAGCAGTTCTTC; CDR3 protein: CASSQVIVGEQFF
V gene: TRBV2; clone size: -; D gene: TRBD2; J gene: TRBJ2-1; CDR3 DNA: TGTGCCAGCAGTGAAGGTCTAGCGGGAGTTCTATTGGCCTACAATGAGCAGTTCTTC; CDR3 protein: CASSEGLAGVLLAYNEQFF
V gene: TRBV29-1; clone size: many; D gene: -; J gene: TRBJ2-3; CDR3 DNA: TGCAGCGTTGTGCACCAGGCAGATACGCAGTATTTT; CDR3 protein: CSVVHQADTQYF
V gene: TRBV2; clone size: -; D gene: TRBD2; J gene: TRBJ2-7; CDR3 DNA: TGTGCCAGCACGGGACTAGCGGGAAACGAGCAGTACTTC; CDR3 protein: CASTGLAGNEQYF
V gene: TRBV5-8; clone size: -; D gene: TRBD1; J gene: TRBJ2-7; CDR3 DNA: TGTGCCAGCAGCCCGACAGGGGAGAGATACGAGCAGTACTTC; CDR3 protein: CASSPTGERYEQYF
V gene: TRBV7-2; clone size: -; D gene: TRBD2; J gene: TRBJ2-1; CDR3 DNA: TGTGCCAGCAGCCGGTTCTCCCGGGCGGGAGTTACCAATGAGCAGTTCTTC; CDR3 protein: CASSRFSRAGVTNEQFF
V gene: TRBV20-1; clone size: -; D gene: TRBD2; J gene: TRBJ2-4; CDR3 DNA: TGCAGTGCTAGAGACCGGCGGGGGGGCCGGATTCAGTACTTC; CDR3 protein: CSARDRRGGRIQYF
V gene: TRBV7-6; clone size: few; D gene: TRBD2; J gene: TRBJ2-1; CDR3 DNA: TGTGCCAGCAAACCAAGGAGCGGGACCTACAATGAGCAGTTCTTC; CDR3 protein: CASKPRSGTYNEQFF
V gene: TRBV20-1; clone size: -; D gene: -; J gene: TRBJ1-1; CDR3 DNA: TGCAGTGCTAGGGAATACTACGGGGAGAGGAACACTGAAGCTTTCTTT; CDR3 protein: CSAREYYGERNTEAFF
V gene: TRBV2; clone size: -; D gene: -; J gene: TRBJ1-5; CDR3 DNA: TGTGCCAGCAGTGAAGAAGGGCTGGGGCCCCAGCATTTT; CDR3 protein: CASSEEGLGPQHF
V gene: TRBV4-1; clone size: few; D gene: TRBD2; J gene: TRBJ2-7; CDR3 DNA: TGCGCCAGCAGCCAAGGTAGCGGGCGTTTCTCCTACGAGCAGTACTTC; CDR3 protein: CASSQGSGRFSYEQYF
V gene: TRBV5-1; clone size: -; D gene: TRBD1; J gene: TRBJ1-2; CDR3 DNA: TGCGCCAGCATGGCGGCAGGGGGATTCTATGGCTACACCTTC; CDR3 protein: CASMAAGGFYGYTF
V gene: TRBV29-1; clone size: -; D gene: TRBD1; J gene: TRBJ1-4; CDR3 DNA: TGCAGCGTCGAGTACCAGACAGGGGAGGGAGAAAAACTGTTTTTT; CDR3 protein: CSVEYQTGEGEKLFF
V gene: TRBV7-2; clone size: many; D gene: -; J gene: TRBJ2-1; CDR3 DNA: TGTGCCAGCAGCTTAGCGCTAGGGGAGCAGTTCTTC; CDR3 protein: CASSLALGEQFF
V gene: TRBV10-3; clone size: -; D gene: TRBD1; J gene: TRBJ1-2; CDR3 DNA: TGTGCCATCAGCCCGGGACAGGGGGCCAACGAATATGGCTACACCTTC; CDR3 protein: CAISPGQGANEYGYTF
V gene: TRBV14; clone size: -; D gene: TRBD2; J gene: TRBJ2-7; CDR3 DNA: TGTGCCAGCAGCCAAGAGTGGCGGGCTAGCGGAATGGTAATGAGCTCCTACAATGAGCAGTACTTC; CDR3 protein: CASSQEWRASGMVMSSYNEQYF
V gene: TRBV6-1; clone size: -; D gene: -; J gene: TRBJ1-2; CDR3 DNA: TGTGCCAGCAGTGAAGCGAACAGGGCGGATTCATATGGCTACACCTTC; CDR3 protein: CASSEANRADSYGYTF
V gene: TRBV3-1; clone size: -; D gene: -; J gene: TRBJ2-1; CDR3 DNA: TGTGCCAGCAGCCATCTCAGGGGCGGTCAAGAGACCCAGTTCTTC; CDR3 protein: CASSHLRGGQETQFF
V gene: TRBV12-3/TRBV12-4; clone size: -; D gene: TRBD2; J gene: TRBJ2-5; CDR3 DNA: TGTGCCAGCAGTTTAGGTCTAGCGGGGATTCAGAAGACCCAGTACTTC; CDR3 protein: CASSLGLAGIQKTQYF
V gene: TRBV21-1; clone size: -; D gene: -; J gene: TRBJ2-7; CDR3 DNA: TGTGCCAGCAGCACCCTGACAGGGTTAGGCTCCTACAATGAGCAGTACTTC; CDR3 protein: CASSTLTGLGSYNEQYF
V gene: TRBV27; clone size: -; D gene: -; J gene: TRBJ2-7; CDR3 DNA: TGTGCCAGCAGTTTAGGGGCAAGGGGCTCCTACGAGCAGTACTTC; CDR3 protein: CASSLGARGSYEQYF
V gene: TRBV6-1; clone size: -; D gene: -; J gene: TRBJ2-7; CDR3 DNA: TGTGCCAGCAGTGATCCTTCGACTATCGGGAGATCCCACGAGCAGTACTTC; CDR3 protein: CASSDPSTIGRSHEQYF
V gene: TRBV6-5; clone size: few; D gene: TRBD2; J gene: TRBJ2-7; CDR3 DNA: TGTGCCAGCAGTTACTCGAGGGGTCCAGCGGGGGGCTCCTACGAGCAGTACTTC; CDR3 protein: CASSYSRGPAGGSYEQYF
V gene: TRBV28; clone size: -; D gene: -; J gene: TRBJ2-5; CDR3 DNA: TGTGCCAGCAGTTCCCTGGGGCCAGGGGAGACCCAGTACTTC; CDR3 protein: CASSSLGPGETQYF
V gene: TRBV10-3; clone size: -; D gene: TRBD2; J gene: TRBJ2-1; CDR3 DNA: TGTGCCATCAGTGAGGCTACTAGCGGGGGCCCCTACAATGAGCAGTTCTTC; CDR3 protein: CAISEATSGGPYNEQFF
V gene: TRBV10-3; clone size: -; D gene: -; J gene: TRBJ1-5; CDR3 DNA: TGTGCCATCAGTGGACGACAGGCGGGGGCCAATCAGCCCCAGCATTTT; CDR3 protein: CAISGRQAGANQPQHF
V gene: TRBV20-1; clone size: -; D gene: -; J gene: TRBJ2-7; CDR3 DNA: TGCAGTGCGAAGCCCCAAACCTCCGAGCAGTACTTC; CDR3 protein: CSAKPQTSEQYF
V gene: TRBV7-2; clone size: -; D gene: -; J gene: TRBJ2-1; CDR3 DNA: TGTGCCAGCAGCTTAGCCCCCCCAAAGGTGGGCAATGAGCAGTTCTTC; CDR3 protein: CASSLAPPKVGNEQFF
V gene: TRBV29-1; clone size: few; D gene: TRBD1; J gene: TRBJ1-2; CDR3 DNA: TGCAGCGTTGAACCATACAGGGGCCAGGGCTACACCTTC; CDR3 protein: CSVEPYRGQGYTF
V gene: TRBV5-1; clone size: -; D gene: -; J gene: TRBJ2-2; CDR3 DNA: TGCGCCAGCAGCTTGGCCGGGCACGAAGCAGCCGGGGAGCTGTTTTTT; CDR3 protein: CASSLAGHEAAGELFF
V gene: TRBV9; clone size: -; D gene: TRBD2; J gene: TRBJ2-1; CDR3 DNA: TGTGCCAGCAGCGCTAGCGGGGTCACCTACAATGAGCAGTTCTTC; CDR3 protein: CASSASGVTYNEQFF
V gene: TRBV29-1; clone size: few; D gene: TRBD1; J gene: TRBJ2-3; CDR3 DNA: TGCAGCGTTGTGACCGGGACAGGGTACACAGATACGCAGTATTTT; CDR3 protein: CSVVTGTGYTDTQYF
V gene: TRBV20-1; clone size: -; D gene: TRBD2; J gene: TRBJ2-7; CDR3 DNA: TGCAGTTCTGGGGGACTAGCGGAATACGAGCAGTACTTC; CDR3 protein: CSSGGLAEYEQYF
V gene: TRBV12-3/TRBV12-4; clone size: -; D gene: -; J gene: TRBJ1-1; CDR3 DNA: TGTGCCAGCAGTCCCAGACAGGCGCCGACGAGCACTGAAGCTTTCTTT; CDR3 protein: CASSPRQAPTSTEAFF
V gene: TRBV28; clone size: few; D gene: TRBD1; J gene: TRBJ2-7; CDR3 DNA: TGTGCCAGTTCACCTACCACGACAGGGGGCTACGAGCAGTACTTC; CDR3 protein: CASSPTTTGGYEQYF
V gene: TRBV5-1; clone size: -; D gene: -; J gene: TRBJ2-5; CDR3 DNA: TGCGCCAGCAGCCCTGGGACCGAGTCAAAAGAGACCCAGTACTTC; CDR3 protein: CASSPGTESKETQYF
V gene: TRBV20-1; clone size: many; D gene: -; J gene: TRBJ2-1; CDR3 DNA: TGCAGTGCTGGGGCCTACAATGAGCAGTTCTTC; CDR3 protein: CSAGAYNEQFF
V gene: TRBV6-1; clone size: -; D gene: TRBD1; J gene: TRBJ1-5; CDR3 DNA: TGTGCCAGCAGAGATGACAGGGGGTATAACAATCAGCCCCAGCATTTT; CDR3 protein: CASRDDRGYNNQPQHF
V gene: TRBV5-5; clone size: once; D gene: -; J gene: TRBJ1-2; CDR3 DNA: TGTGCCAGCAGCTTGAGGTTCTTGGGGGGAGTATTGGACTATGGCTACACCTTC; CDR3 protein: CASSLRFLGGVLDYGYTF
V gene: TRBV6-5; clone size: -; D gene: TRBD1; J gene: TRBJ1-2; CDR3 DNA: TGTGCCAGCAGCTACGAAGGCCCGACAGGGTCGAATGGCTACACCTTC; CDR3 protein: CASSYEGPTGSNGYTF
V gene: TRBV5-6; clone size: -; D gene: TRBD2; J gene: TRBJ2-7; CDR3 DNA: TGTGCCAGCAGCAGTCAACTAGCGGGATACTCCTACGAGCAGTACTTC; CDR3 protein: CASSSQLAGYSYEQYF
V gene: TRBV7-9; clone size: few; D gene: TRBD2; J gene: TRBJ2-5; CDR3 DNA: TGTGCCAGCAGCTTAGTCCTAGCGGGAGAAGAGACCCAGTACTTC; CDR3 protein: CASSLVLAGEETQYF
V gene: TRBV4-1; clone size: -; D gene: -; J gene: TRBJ2-1; CDR3 DNA: TGCGCCAGCAGCCGCATCCCCCCGGGGGCGAATGAGCAGTTCTTC; CDR3 protein: CASSRIPPGANEQFF